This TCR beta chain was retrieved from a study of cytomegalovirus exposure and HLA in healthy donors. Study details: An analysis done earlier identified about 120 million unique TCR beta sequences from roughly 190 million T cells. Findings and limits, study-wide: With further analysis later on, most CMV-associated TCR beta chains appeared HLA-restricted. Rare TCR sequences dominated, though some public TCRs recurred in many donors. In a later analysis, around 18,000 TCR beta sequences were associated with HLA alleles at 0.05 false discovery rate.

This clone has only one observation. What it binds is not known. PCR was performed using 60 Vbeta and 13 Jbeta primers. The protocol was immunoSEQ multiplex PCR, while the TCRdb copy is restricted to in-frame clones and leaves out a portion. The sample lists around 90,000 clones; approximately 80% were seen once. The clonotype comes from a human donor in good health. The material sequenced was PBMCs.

This CDR3 is CASSVGAANEKLFF. CDR3 bases: TGTGCCAGCAGCGTGGGGGCTGCTAATGAAAAACTGTTTTTT. The gene calls are TRBV9 and TRBJ1-4, with TRBD1 as a possible D gene (6 bases). The CDR3 consists of 14 residues. CDR1 is SGDLS and CDR2 is YYNGEE in the germline V gene. The ends were cut back, 2 bases at V and 3 bases at J, with 8 bases in the middle.